This T cell receptor (beta chain) emerged from a study of shared clonotypes between healthy human individuals. Terminally differentiated effector memory CD45RA+ cells were excluded from the naive CD8 cells, which were CD45RO-negative and positively selected for CCR7. The authors distributed each subset's genomic DNA evenly over several immunoSEQ plates. Libraries were prepared by immunoSEQ multiplex PCR; TCRdb keeps only in-frame clonotypes and omits some of them. The sample has about 2 million clones, approximately 94% seen once. This clone was recorded once. What it binds is unknown. Study-wide results and caveats: Unshared clonotypes carried lower generation probabilities than those common to all four donors. Only a few donors were included, so the genetic and exposure-history diversity represented was limited.

This CDR3 is built from 14 residues. Germline values: CDR1 MGHRA, CDR2 YSYEKL. Trimming left V 3 bases short and J 0 bases short, with 6 bases between. The receptor comes from a man younger than 35 in good health. Specimen: naive CD8+ T cells sorted from blood. V gene TRBV4-1 combines with J gene TRBJ2-1, with D uncertain. CDR3 region: CASSHPGSYNEQFF. The CDR3 DNA follows: TGCGCCAGCAGCCACCCAGGCTCCTACAATGAGCAGTTCTTC.